Described below is a single T cell receptor beta chain sequence and its context. The entry originates in a study of blood T cell repertoires in COVID-19. Study summary: Samples came from the United States, Italy and Spain, spanning acute and convalescent COVID-19. Nucleic acid was either cDNA or gDNA, and it came from T cells, B-cell-depleted T cells, or PBMCs.

In the original analysis: Estimation of nucleated cell counts relied on the amplification of reference gene primers. Sequenced by immunoSEQ multiplex PCR; TCRdb stores in-frame clones only, minus some. From that table come the V and J calls and clone size; the DNA was used to work out D and trimming. Here the sample spans about 240,000 clones, around 86% being singletons. This receptor was obtained from a woman in her 70s with active or convalescent COVID-19. The sample consisted of peripheral blood.

The CDR3 DNA reads TGTGCCAGCAGGGGGGATACACAGGGTTCCTACGAGCAGTACTTC. It translates to CASRGDTQGSYEQYF. The chain uses TRBV9 and TRBJ2-7, with a weak D call TRBD1 (6 bases). Germline CDR1 is SGDLS and CDR2 is YYNGEE. The CDR3 sequence is 15 residues long. V gave up 5 bases and J gave up 1 base, with 16 bases separating them.